One and the same sample provided the 18 T cell receptor beta chains below, sequenced in a study of cytomegalovirus exposure and HLA in healthy donors. Primers for the PCR totalled 60 Vbeta and 13 Jbeta. Assay: immunoSEQ multiplex PCR; the TCRdb copy retains only in-frame clones and omits some. The sample carries approximately 110,000 clones, approximately 66% recorded once. The specimen was PBMCs. The receptors stem from a man in his forties or fifties in good health and CMV-seropositive.

The rearrangement joins TRBV5-1 to TRBJ2-2; D is perhaps TRBD1 (5 bases). Germline V lookup: CDR1 SGHRS, CDR2 YFSETQ. Trimming removed 3 bases from V and 3 bases from J, with 9 bases in between. The CDR3 runs to 14 residues. The CDR3 loop is CASSSWTYTGELFF. The CDR3 nucleotides read TGCGCCAGCAGCTCATGGACATACACCGGGGAGCTGTTTTTT.

The rearrangement uses TRBV28 and TRBJ2-7, with TRBD1 matching over 8 bases. Unmatched junction bases numbered 4, after V lost 5 bases and J lost 4 bases. CDR3 size: 13 residues. The germline V gene encodes CDR1 MDHEN and CDR2 SYDVKM. Written as DNA, the CDR3 is TGTGCCAGCAGTACGGGACAGGAGTACGAGCAGTACTTC. It is translated as CASSTGQEYEQYF.

This chain uses TRBV10-3 with TRBJ2-3, with 10 bases aligning to TRBD2. The J segment lost 0 bases and the V segment lost 6 bases, leaving 3 bases of the junction unmatched. The germline V gene encodes CDR1 ENHRY and CDR2 SYGVKD. This CDR3 has 15 residues. CDR3 DNA sequence: TGTGCCATCAGGAGGACTAGCGGTAGCACAGATACGCAGTATTTT. Translation gives CAIRRTSGSTDTQYF.

In its sample, this clone was seen a few times. This sequence joins TRBV5-1 and TRBJ2-1; D may be TRBD2 (5 bases). CDR3 length: 15 residues. The germline V gene encodes CDR1 SGHRS and CDR2 YFSETQ. The V end lost 2 bases, the J end lost 0 bases, and 9 bases lay between the germline ends. DNA of the CDR3: TGCGCCAGCAGCTTTAGCGTGTCCTCCTACAATGAGCAGTTCTTC. This sequence encodes CASSFSVSSYNEQFF.

The CDR3 nucleotides are TGTGCCTGGAGTGTAGGGGGGGCCATACCTGGAAACACCATATATTTT. It codes for CAWSVGGAIPGNTIYF. The gene calls are TRBV30 and TRBJ1-3; D is perhaps TRBD1 (6 bases). The germline V gene encodes CDR1 GTSNPN and CDR2 SVGIG (reference sequence). The ends were cut back, 0 bases at V and 2 bases at J, with 14 bases in the middle. The CDR3 has 16 amino acids.

The J gene is TRBJ2-1, the V gene TRBV29-1; TRBD2 matches at 7 bases. The CDR3 has 15 residues. Germline values: CDR1 SQVTM, CDR2 ANQGSEA. J was trimmed by 3 bases and V by 1 base; bases with no gene match: 6. CDR3: CSVEGPGGLYNEQFF. The CDR3 region has the DNA TGCAGCGTTGAAGGACCGGGAGGCCTCTACAATGAGCAGTTCTTC.

The rearrangement uses TRBV9 and TRBJ2-1, with 7 bases fitting TRBD1. V lost 4 bases, J lost 4 bases, and 2 bases stayed unmatched. This CDR3 is built from 13 residues. CDR1 is SGDLS, CDR2 YYNGEE, per germline. Here the CDR3 reads CASSQGQYNEQFF. The DNA for the CDR3 is TGTGCCAGCAGCCAGGGACAGTACAATGAGCAGTTCTTC.

V is TRBV7-9 and J is TRBJ1-6, with D unresolved. This CDR3 has 14 amino acids. Germline CDR1 is SEHNR and CDR2 is FQNEAQ (reference sequence). Trimming took 5 bases from V and 9 from J, leaving 14 bases between them. The CDR3 loop reads CASSEGRGGSPLHF. For the CDR3, the DNA is TGTGCCAGCAGCGAGGGTCGAGGAGGTTCACCCCTCCACTTT.

The rearrangement joins TRBV6-5 to TRBJ2-7; tentative D call: TRBD2 (5 bases). The CDR3 sequence is 13 residues long. Germline lookup yields CDR1 MNHEY and CDR2 SVGAGI. Trimming left V 7 bases short and J 2 bases short, with 12 bases between. Here the CDR3 reads CASTTRIPYEQYF. In nucleotides, the CDR3 is TGTGCCAGCACTACTAGGATACCCTACGAGCAGTACTTC.

V usage is TRBV27 and J usage is TRBJ2-7; 7 bases map to TRBD2. The junction had 12 bases not matched to a gene; V was cut back by 10 bases and J by 3 bases. Germline V CDR1 and CDR2: MNHEY, SMNVEV (reference sequence). The CDR3 sequence is 14 residues long. CDR3 nucleotides: TGTGCCATCAACGTGACTAGCCCCTACTACGAGCAGTACGTC. The encoded protein is CAINVTSPYYEQYV.

This chain links TRBV6-5 with TRBJ1-5, with D possibly TRBD1 on 6 matching bases. The V end lost 6 bases, the J end lost 3 bases, and 12 bases lay between the germline ends. The CDR3 is 14 residues long. In germline, CDR1 is MNHEY, CDR2 SVGAGI. For the CDR3, the DNA is TGTGCCAGCAGGGGAGGGGGGCTCAATCAGCCCCAGCATTTT. Its protein is CASRGGGLNQPQHF.

This chain joins TRBV9 and TRBJ2-2; TRBD2 matches at 11 bases. The junction had 2 bases not matched to a gene; V was cut back by 3 bases and J by 7 bases. CDR3 size: 14 residues. Germline V CDR1 and CDR2: SGDLS, YYNGEE. For the CDR3, the DNA is TGTGCCAGCAGCGCCGGGACTAGCGGCGGGGAGCTGTTTTTT. Protein sequence: CASSAGTSGGELFF. Full variable domain (rest looked up from reference TRBV9 and TRBJ2-2): DSGVTQTPKHLITATGQRVTLRCSPRSGDLSVYWYQQSLDQGLQFLIQYYNGEERAKGNILERFSAQQFPDLHSELNLSSLELGDSALYFCASSAGTSGGELFFGEGSRLTVL.

The chain uses TRBV2 and TRBJ2-3; D is possibly TRBD1 (5 bases). CDR1 and CDR2 (germline): SNHLY, FYNNEI. V was pared by 3 bases and J by 0 bases, with 10 bases between. The CDR3 extends over 15 amino acids. The CDR3 loop is CASSEQGSSTDTQYF. CDR3 sequence (DNA): TGTGCCAGCAGTGAGCAGGGTTCTAGCACAGATACGCAGTATTTT. The variable domain in full, completed from reference TRBV2 and TRBJ2-3, reads EPEVTQTPSHQVTQMGQEVILRCVPISNHLYFYWYRQILGQKVEFLVSFYNNEISEKSEIFDDQFSVERPDGSNFTLKIRSTKLEDSAMYFCASSEQGSSTDTQYFGPGTRLTVL.

The gene calls are TRBV13 and TRBJ1-5, with 9 nucleotides matching TRBD1. After removal of 6 bases from V and 2 bases from J, the junction contained 5 bases not matched to a gene. The CDR3 is made up of 15 amino acids. Germline loops: CDR1 PRHDT, CDR2 FYEKMQ (reference sequence). The DNA for the CDR3 is TGTGCCAGCAGTCGAAGGACAGGGGGCAATCAGCCCCAGCATTTT. As protein: CASSRRTGGNQPQHF.

As concerns this clone: This CDR3 is also generated by other DNA sequences in the sample. The rearrangement links TRBV19 to TRBJ2-3; D is unresolved. V lost 3 bases and J 5 bases, leaving 9 bases between the germline ends. This CDR3 is 13 amino acids long. The germline CDR1 and CDR2 sequences are LNHDA and SQIVND (reference sequence). CDR3 amino acids: CASSILAGDTQYF. The CDR3 coding sequence is TGTGCCAGTAGTATTCTGGCTGGAGATACGCAGTATTTT.

The rearrangement uses TRBV12-2 and TRBJ2-5; no check of the table's D call, TRBD1, against the DNA was made. TRBV12-2 is a pseudogene segment. The CDR3 spans 15 residues. CDR3 region: CASRLVGQGYETQYF. CDR3 DNA: TGTGCAAGTCGCTTAGTGGGACAGGGGTATGAGACCCAGTACTTC.

The V gene is TRBV7-2, the J gene TRBJ2-3; D unresolved. The CDR3 spans 13 residues. V lost 5 bases and J lost 4, with 10 bases in between. CDR1 is SGHTA, CDR2 FQGNSA, per germline. CDR3 DNA: TGTGCCAGCAGCCTGCTAACCGCAGATACGCAGTATTTT. It is translated as CASSLLTADTQYF.

In DNA, the CDR3 is TGCGCCAGCAGCCAAGACCGACAGGGGTCTAACTATGGCTACACCTTC. It codes for CASSQDRQGSNYGYTF. The rearrangement uses TRBV4-1 and TRBJ1-2; TRBD1 matches 8 bases. V lost 0 bases, J lost 0 bases, and 3 bases stayed unmatched. CDR1 is MGHRA and CDR2 is YSYEKL in the germline V gene. This CDR3 comprises 16 residues.